These 6 T cell receptor beta chains share one sample of origin, sequenced in a study of cytomegalovirus exposure and HLA in healthy donors listed by TCRdb under 2017. Library preparation was by the immunoSEQ multiplex PCR assay. The multiplex PCR relied on a mix of 60 forward primers for TCR Vbeta segments and 13 reverse primers for TCR Jbeta segments. As stored in TCRdb, this immuneACCESS dataset retains in-frame rearrangements with V and J assigned. A fraction of the clones does not appear; measured against another copy, unresolved V genes explain less than half of the discrepancy, and the remainder lacks a known reason. Recorded for this sample are under 140,000 clones; approximately 83% of them occurred a single time. The ten largest account for about 1.8% of the sample. The sequenced sample was PBMCs. All receptors derive from a man between 35 and 55 years old in good health and CMV-seronegative.

The chain couples TRBV6-5 to TRBJ2-2; D perhaps matches TRBD2 (6 bases). Germline V gene data show CDR1 as MNHEY and CDR2 as SVGAGI. The V and J ends lost 5 bases and 2 bases respectively, with 12 bases between them. This CDR3 has 15 amino acids. CDR3 DNA: TGTGCCAGCAGTCGGGGGTCAGGAAACACCGGGGAGCTGTTTTTT. It encodes CASSRGSGNTGELFF.

This rearrangement joins TRBV28 to TRBJ1-2; no firm D call. Between the trimmed V and J ends, which lost 4 bases and 4 bases, there was a span of 4 bases. CDR1 is MDHEN and CDR2 is SYDVKM in the germline V gene. This CDR3 comprises 11 residues. CDR3 DNA: TGTGCCAGCAGTTCGGGCTATGGCTACACCTTC. Translation: CASSSGYGYTF.

V and J are TRBV7-2 and TRBJ1-6; a weak D match, TRBD1 (5 bases). V was trimmed by 6 bases and J by 6 bases, leaving 18 bases between them. The CDR3 is 16 residues long. Germline CDR1 reads SGHTA; CDR2 reads FQGNSA. The CDR3: CASSLRQGISNSPLHF. In DNA, the CDR3 is TGTGCCAGCAGTTTACGGCAGGGAATATCTAATTCACCCCTCCACTTT.

The V gene is TRBV28, the J gene TRBJ1-2; the D is unclear. V gave up 4 bases and J gave up 4 bases, with 13 bases separating them. The germline gives CDR1 MDHEN, CDR2 SYDVKM. The CDR3 spans 14 residues. CDR3 sequence (DNA): TGTGCCAGCAGTTCGGCAGGCAGCGGCTATGGCTACACCTTC. The encoded protein is CASSSAGSGYGYTF.

This chain links TRBV28 with TRBJ1-2; 7 bases are shared with TRBD1. V gave up 2 bases and J gave up 3 bases; unmatched junction bases: 6. Germline lookup yields CDR1 MDHEN and CDR2 SYDVKM. The CDR3 has 15 amino acids. The CDR3 loop reads CASSLPTGQYYGYTF. The DNA for the CDR3 is TGTGCCAGCAGTTTACCTACGGGACAGTACTATGGCTACACCTTC.

V is TRBV13 and J is TRBJ2-3; 7 bases fit TRBD1. CDR3 length: 17 amino acids. J lost 4 bases, V lost 4 bases, and 14 bases had no gene match. From germline, CDR1 is PRHDT and CDR2 FYEKMQ (reference sequence). CDR3 residues: CASSSSSGGVMADTQYF. The CDR3 bases are TGTGCCAGCAGCTCATCTTCAGGGGGTGTAATGGCAGATACGCAGTATTTT.